A selection of T cell receptor beta chains follows, all from one sample in a study of cytomegalovirus exposure and HLA in healthy donors. Libraries were prepared by immunoSEQ multiplex PCR; TCRdb keeps only in-frame clonotypes and omits some of them. The sample holds 180,000 or so clones; about 77% are singletons and the top ten take less than 2.5%. The specimen sequenced was PBMCs. These TCRs come from a woman in her twenties or thirties in good health and CMV-seropositive. CDR3s include the opening cysteine and the closing phenylalanine or tryptophan. Fields, in order: D gene, clone size, J gene, V gene, CDR3 DNA, CDR3 protein. The D gene is left open where the match is weak. For some rows the clone size is stated as once, few or many, or as a class when expanded; others skip it.

. . TRBJ1-2 TRBV5-4 TGTGCCAGCAGCTTGGCGCAGGCCTATGGCTACACCTTC CASSLAQAYGYTF
TRBD2 . TRBJ2-3 TRBV4-3 TGCGCCAGCAGCCAATTAGCGGGGGAGCGCACAGATACGCAGTATTTT CASSQLAGERTDTQYF
. once TRBJ2-2 TRBV1 TGCACCAGCAGCCCAGGACTAGCTATCACCGGGGAGCTGTTTTTT CTSSPGLAITGELFF
TRBD1 few TRBJ2-1 TRBV6-4 TGTGCCAGCAGCCGGACAGGTTGGGATGAGGCCTCCTACAATGAGCAGTTCTTC CASSRTGWDEASYNEQFF
. . TRBJ1-6 TRBV12-5 TGTGCTAGTGGTTTGACGAACCTGGTGACGGGGAATTCACCCCTCCACTTT CASGLTNLVTGNSPLHF
. . TRBJ2-7 TRBV28 TGTGCCAGCAGTTTCCCTGGACAGTACGAGCAGTACTTC CASSFPGQYEQYF
. few TRBJ1-5 TRBV10-3 TGTGCCATCAGTGAGTCGAGTAGCAATCAGCCCCAGCATTTT CAISESSSNQPQHF
TRBD1 . TRBJ2-5 TRBV28 TGTGCCAGCGGCCGACAGGGCCGAGAGACCCAGTACTTC CASGRQGRETQYF
. . TRBJ1-5 TRBV7-2 TGTGCCAGCGGAGGGAGGCAGCCCCAGCATTTT CASGGRQPQHF
. once TRBJ1-3 TRBV7-9 TGTGCCAGCAGCTTATCAAATTTAGCGGGAAACACCATATATTTT CASSLSNLAGNTIYF
TRBD1 . TRBJ2-7 TRBV14 TGTGCCAGCAGCCCCCGGACAGGGGGCTACGAGCAGTACTTC CASSPRTGGYEQYF
. . TRBJ2-6 TRBV10-1 TGCGCCAGCAGTGAGCCTCGGGAGCTCTCTGGGGCCAACGTCCTGACTTTC CASSEPRELSGANVLTF
TRBD2 . TRBJ2-5 TRBV27 TGTGCCAGCAGTTTCACCGGACTAGCGCCCAAAGAGACCCAGTACTTC CASSFTGLAPKETQYF
. . TRBJ2-5 TRBV6-1 TGTGCCAGCAGTGACAGGGCAGTCCGGTCCCAAGAGACCCAGTACTTC CASSDRAVRSQETQYF
. . TRBJ1-2 TRBV7-2 TGTGCCAGCAGCCCCGACAGTGGGGGAGGCCAAGGCTACACCTTC CASSPDSGGGQGYTF
TRBD1 once TRBJ2-7 TRBV9 TGTGCCAGCAGCGGCAGCCAGGGGGCGAAGTACTTC CASSGSQGAKYF
. . TRBJ1-4 TRBV18 TGTGCCAGCTCACCACGGGCAAGTGGGGCAGGCGAAAAACTGTTTTTT CASSPRASGAGEKLFF
TRBD1 . TRBJ1-2 TRBV5-1 TGCGCCAGCAGCGGACAGGGGGCTTTCTACTATGGCTACACCTTC CASSGQGAFYYGYTF
TRBD2 . TRBJ2-7 TRBV5-4 TGTGCCAGCAGCTTGTACGGCGGGAGCCTCTACGAGCAGTACTTC CASSLYGGSLYEQYF
TRBD1 . TRBJ1-5 TRBV28 TGTGCCAGCAGGTTATACAGGGGGAGTCATCGGAGGGATCAGCCCCAGCATTTT CASRLYRGSHRRDQPQHF
TRBD1 . TRBJ2-7 TRBV5-8 TGTGCCATCGACCCGGACAGGGGTCTAGACTACGAGCAGTACTTC CAIDPDRGLDYEQYF
. . TRBJ1-1 TRBV5-1 TGCGCCAGCAGCACATCGGACAGACCGGGCACTGAAGCTTTCTTT CASSTSDRPGTEAFF
. . TRBJ1-6 TRBV28 TGTGCCAGCAGCCGACAATTCACCTATAATTCACCCCTCCACTTT CASSRQFTYNSPLHF
TRBD2 . TRBJ2-7 TRBV5-4 TGTGCCAGCAGCTTGACTAGCGGGGGGCCCTACGAGCAGTACTTC CASSLTSGGPYEQYF
. few TRBJ2-7 TRBV11-2 TGTGCCAGCAGGCCTACGGGACGGAGGGCCTCCTACGAGCAGTACTTC CASRPTGRRASYEQYF
TRBD1 . TRBJ2-3 TRBV6-4 TGTGCCAGCAATCCGGGACAGGGGGCCGGGACAGATACGCAGTATTTT CASNPGQGAGTDTQYF
. . TRBJ2-5 TRBV4-2 TGTGCCAGCAGCCAAGTATCCCAAGAGACCCAGTACTTC CASSQVSQETQYF
TRBD1 . TRBJ2-7 TRBV6-5 TGTGCCAGCAGTTACAGCCAGGGGGTAGGGGTCGAGCAGTACTTC CASSYSQGVGVEQYF
. . TRBJ1-1 TRBV5-1 TGCGCCAGCAGCCAGTCCCGGGACATTCCGGGCACTGAAGCTTTCTTT CASSQSRDIPGTEAFF
. . TRBJ1-4 TRBV19 TGTGCCAGTAGTGTCACAGTTGCAACTAATGAAAAACTGTTTTTT CASSVTVATNEKLFF
. . TRBJ1-4 TRBV6-5 TGTGCCAGCAGCCCGCGGGACTTTGAAAAACTGTTTTTT CASSPRDFEKLFF
. . TRBJ2-3 TRBV15 TGTGCCACCAGCCGGCGGAGGGCCGTAGGACGCACAGATACGCAGTATTTT CATSRRRAVGRTDTQYF
TRBD1 once TRBJ2-7 TRBV29-1 TGCAGCGTTGAGGGACAGCACTCCTACGAGCAGTACTTC CSVEGQHSYEQYF
TRBD2 . TRBJ2-1 TRBV4-3 TGCGCCAGCAGCCAAGACCTGGGCCTGGCTAGCGGGTACTACAATGAGCAGTTCTTC CASSQDLGLASGYYNEQFF
. . TRBJ1-5 TRBV23-1 TGCGCCAGCAGTCAGAACAGCCCTCAAGGCTATAGCAATCAGCCCCAGCATTTT CASSQNSPQGYSNQPQHF
. . TRBJ2-3 TRBV5-1 TGCGCCAGCAGCTTGGTGCAGAGCACAGATACGCAGTATTTT CASSLVQSTDTQYF
. . TRBJ1-3 TRBV6-6 TGTGCCAGCAGTTACCCCCTCGGGGAAGGAAACACCATATATTTT CASSYPLGEGNTIYF
. . TRBJ1-1 TRBV6-4 TGTGCCAGCAGGGCGACAGCGAACACTGAAGCTTTCTTT CASRATANTEAFF
. . TRBJ1-1 TRBV9 TGTGCCAGCAGCGTAGTCGGAGGGAGGACTGAAGCTTTCTTT CASSVVGGRTEAFF
TRBD2 . TRBJ2-5 TRBV28 TGTGCCAGCAGTCCTTCCGGGACTAGGAAGACCCAGTACTTC CASSPSGTRKTQYF
. . TRBJ2-2 TRBV4-2 TGTGCCAGCAGCCCCCGAGAGAACACCGGGGAGCTGTTTTTT CASSPRENTGELFF
TRBD1 . TRBJ1-1 TRBV7-8 TGTGCCAGCAGCTTCCGACAGGGGTCTGAAGCTTTCTTT CASSFRQGSEAFF
. few TRBJ2-2 TRBV7-2 TGTGCCAGCAGGGAGGGTGGCACCGGGGAGCTGTTTTTT CASREGGTGELFF
TRBD1 . TRBJ1-6 TRBV28 TGTGCCAGCAACCCGGGACAGGACAATTCACCCCTCCACTTT CASNPGQDNSPLHF
TRBD1 . TRBJ1-3 TRBV4-1 TGCGCCAGCAGCCAACAAACAGGGGGTGGAAACACCATATATTTT CASSQQTGGGNTIYF
. . TRBJ1-5 TRBV18 TGTGCCAGCTCACCGTCTCGCGCGGCAGGGTATCAGCCCCAGCATTTT CASSPSRAAGYQPQHF
. . TRBJ1-4 TRBV11-2 TGTGCCAGCAGCTTAGCCAGGAATGAAAAACTGTTTTTT CASSLARNEKLFF
. . TRBJ2-3 TRBV18 TGTGCCAGCTCACCCCTTAGAGATACGCAGTATTTT CASSPLRDTQYF
. . TRBJ1-3 TRBV9 TGTGCCAGCAGCAGCGGGAGCTTTTACTCTGGAAACACCATATATTTT CASSSGSFYSGNTIYF
. . TRBJ2-7 TRBV7-9 TGTGCCAGCAGATCAGGGATTACCTACGAGCAGTACTTC CASRSGITYEQYF
TRBD1 . TRBJ1-5 TRBV6-1 TGTGCCAGCAGAACCCAGGGGGCTAGCAATCAGCCCCAGCATTTT CASRTQGASNQPQHF
TRBD2 . TRBJ2-1 TRBV6-1 TGTGCCAGCAGTGACCACTGGCGGGGGTGGTACAATGAGCAGTTCTTC CASSDHWRGWYNEQFF
. . TRBJ2-5 TRBV7-9 TGTGCCAGCAGCTTAGGGTCGGGGCAAGAGACCCAGTACTTC CASSLGSGQETQYF
TRBD2 . TRBJ2-3 TRBV11-1 TGTGCCAGCAGCCGTAGCGGGGGTGGGGATACGCAGTATTTT CASSRSGGGDTQYF
. . TRBJ2-3 TRBV7-6 TGTGCCAGCAGCTTAAGGGGTGGGCGGGGTAGCACAGATACGCAGTATTTT CASSLRGGRGSTDTQYF
. . TRBJ2-7 TRBV7-9 TGTTCCAGCAGCCGCGACTCCTACGAGCAGTACTTC CSSSRDSYEQYF
TRBD2 . TRBJ2-1 TRBV18 TGTGCCAGCTCACCACCGGGACTAGCGGGGGGGTACAATGAGCAGTTCTTC CASSPPGLAGGYNEQFF
TRBD1 . TRBJ1-3 TRBV27 TGTGCCAGCAGTGGACAGGGGGCAAAAAACACCATATATTTT CASSGQGAKNTIYF
TRBD1 few TRBJ2-5 TRBV7-9 TGTGCCAGCAGCTTAGTAGGCAGGGGGGAGACCCAGTACTTC CASSLVGRGETQYF